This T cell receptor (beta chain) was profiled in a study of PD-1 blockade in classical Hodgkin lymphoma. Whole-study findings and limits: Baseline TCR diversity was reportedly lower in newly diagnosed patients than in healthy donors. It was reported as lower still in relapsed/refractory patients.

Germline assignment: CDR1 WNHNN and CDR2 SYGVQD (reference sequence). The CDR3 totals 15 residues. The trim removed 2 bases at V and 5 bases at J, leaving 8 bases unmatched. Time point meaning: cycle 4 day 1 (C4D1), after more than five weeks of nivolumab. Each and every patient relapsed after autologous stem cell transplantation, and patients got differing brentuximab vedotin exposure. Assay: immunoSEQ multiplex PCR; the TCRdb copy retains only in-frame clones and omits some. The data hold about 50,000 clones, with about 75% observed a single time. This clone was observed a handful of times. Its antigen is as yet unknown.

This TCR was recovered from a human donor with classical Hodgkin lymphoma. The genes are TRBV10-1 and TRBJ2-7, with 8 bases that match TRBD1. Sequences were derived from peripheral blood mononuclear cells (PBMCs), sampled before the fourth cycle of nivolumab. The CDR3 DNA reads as TGCGCCAGCAGTGAGGGAGCAGGGGGCTTGGACGAGCAGTACTTC. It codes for CASSEGAGGLDEQYF.